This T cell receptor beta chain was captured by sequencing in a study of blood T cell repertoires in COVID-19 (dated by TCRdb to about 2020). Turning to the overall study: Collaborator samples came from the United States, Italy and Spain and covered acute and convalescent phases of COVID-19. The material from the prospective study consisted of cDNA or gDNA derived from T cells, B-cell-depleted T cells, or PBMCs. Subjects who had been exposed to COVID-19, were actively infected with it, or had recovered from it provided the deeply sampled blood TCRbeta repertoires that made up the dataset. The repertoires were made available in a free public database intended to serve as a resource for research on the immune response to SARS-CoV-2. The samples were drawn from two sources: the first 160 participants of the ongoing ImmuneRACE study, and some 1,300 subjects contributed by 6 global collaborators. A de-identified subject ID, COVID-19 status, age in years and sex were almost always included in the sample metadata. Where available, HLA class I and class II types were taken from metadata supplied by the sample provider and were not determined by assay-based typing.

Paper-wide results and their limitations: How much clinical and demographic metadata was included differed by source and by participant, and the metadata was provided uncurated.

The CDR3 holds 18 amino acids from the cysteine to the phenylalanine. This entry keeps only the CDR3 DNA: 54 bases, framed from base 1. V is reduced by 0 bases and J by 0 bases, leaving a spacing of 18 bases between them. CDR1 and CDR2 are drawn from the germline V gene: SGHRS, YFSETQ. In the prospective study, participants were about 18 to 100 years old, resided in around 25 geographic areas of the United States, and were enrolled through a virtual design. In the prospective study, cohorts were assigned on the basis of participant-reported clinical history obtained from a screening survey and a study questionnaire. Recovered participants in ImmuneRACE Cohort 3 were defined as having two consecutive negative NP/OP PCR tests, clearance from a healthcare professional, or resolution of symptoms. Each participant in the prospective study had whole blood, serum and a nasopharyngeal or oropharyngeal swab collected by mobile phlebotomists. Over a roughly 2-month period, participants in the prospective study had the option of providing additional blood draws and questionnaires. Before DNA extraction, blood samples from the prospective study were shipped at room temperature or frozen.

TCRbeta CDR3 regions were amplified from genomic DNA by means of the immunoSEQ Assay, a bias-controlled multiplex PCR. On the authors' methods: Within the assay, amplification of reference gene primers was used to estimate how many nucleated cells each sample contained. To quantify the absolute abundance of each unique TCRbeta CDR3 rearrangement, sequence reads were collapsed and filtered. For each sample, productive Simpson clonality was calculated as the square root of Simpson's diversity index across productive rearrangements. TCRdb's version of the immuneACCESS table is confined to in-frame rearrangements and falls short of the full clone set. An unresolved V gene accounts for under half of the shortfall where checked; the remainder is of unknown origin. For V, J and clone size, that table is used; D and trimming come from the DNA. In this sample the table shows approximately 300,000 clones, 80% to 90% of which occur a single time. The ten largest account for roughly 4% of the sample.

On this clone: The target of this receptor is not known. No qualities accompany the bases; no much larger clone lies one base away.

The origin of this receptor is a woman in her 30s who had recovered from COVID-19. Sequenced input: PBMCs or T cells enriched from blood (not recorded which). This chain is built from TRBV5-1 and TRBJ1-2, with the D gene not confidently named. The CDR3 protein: CASSLEPGSRQANYGYTF. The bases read TGCGCCAGCAGCTTGGAGCCGGGGTCCCGTCAAGCTAACTATGGCTACACCTTC.